This TCR beta chain was obtained from a study of cytomegalovirus exposure and HLA in healthy donors. Vbeta (60) and Jbeta (13) primers were used in the PCR. Some clones are missing from TCRdb's copy, which holds only in-frame ones; the method was immunoSEQ multiplex PCR. The sample lists over 90,000 clones, almost 80% occurring once. This CDR3 is built from 15 residues. Germline CDR1 and CDR2: MDHEN and SYDVKM. After removal of 6 bases from V and 1 base from J, the junction contained 4 bases not matched to a gene. The V call is TRBV28, the J call TRBJ2-5; 11 bases match TRBD2. The sequence was obtained from a man aged 50 or older in good health and CMV-seropositive. The sequenced sample was PBMCs. The CDR3 DNA reads as TGTGCCAGCAGACCGGGACTAGCGGTCCAAGAGACCCAGTACTTC. This translates into CASRPGLAVQETQYF.